This T cell receptor beta chain was sequenced during a study of vaccination effects on CD4 cells after COVID-19. Study information: Each participant was administered two doses of either the BNT162b2 or the mRNA-1273 vaccine.

Germline-derived CDR1 and CDR2 are KGHSH and LQKENI. The CDR3 runs 16 residues. V was pared by 2 bases and J by 2 bases, with 0 bases of the junction left unmatched. Whole-study findings and limits: Missing from the study were early post-infection timepoints, and its convalescent patients were few. Substantial clonal contraction characterized both infection- and vaccine-induced clones late after vaccination.

In the case of this clone: Its specificity is unknown.

Pools of viral peptides were used by the ViraFEST assay to expand antigen-specific CD4+ T cells ahead of sequencing. At the end of 9 to 11 days of culture, CD4+ T cells were isolated. The study found no prior SARS-CoV-2 infection in the vaccine recipients, who tested negative for nucleocapsid antibodies. It was with about 10 IU/ml IL-2 and roughly 9.2 ug/ml peptides that roughly 2.2 million PBMC per well were cultured. This table comes from immunoSEQ multiplex PCR, and its TCRdb copy is limited to in-frame clones, with some not included. The sample has approximately 40,000 clones, around 68% seen once.

This material consisted of CD4+ T cells from PBMCs cultured with SARS-CoV-2 spike peptides, taken before COVID-19 vaccination. The sequence was collected from a human donor who received a COVID-19 vaccine. The chain carries TRBV18 and TRBJ2-6; 10 bases are a match to TRBD1. This chain's CDR3 is CASSPGQGAGANVLTF. In DNA form, the CDR3 reads TGTGCCAGCTCACCAGGACAGGGGGCTGGGGCCAACGTCCTGACTTTC.